These 21 T cell receptor beta chains came from one sample sequenced in a study of blood T cell repertoires in COVID-19. Only in-frame clones appear in the TCRdb table, and some are missing; sequencing was by immunoSEQ multiplex PCR. This sample carries around 20,000 clones, approximately 90% of them seen once, and the ten largest clones take roughly 27%. The sample taken for sequencing was peripheral blood. These receptors came from a human donor with active COVID-19. The donor label of this sample is uncertain.

The chain links TRBV15 to TRBJ2-5; D is uncertain. CDR1 and CDR2 (germline): LNHNV, YYDKDF (reference sequence). V lost 0 bases to trimming and J lost 4 bases, with 6 bases between them. This CDR3 spans 13 amino acids. CDR3 amino acids: CATSRDSGETQYF. The CDR3 bases are TGTGCCACCAGCAGAGATTCAGGAGAGACCCAGTACTTC.

The rearrangement uses TRBV6-1 and TRBJ2-7, with 7 bases identical to TRBD2. Germline CDR1 reads MNHNS; CDR2 reads SASEGT. There are 14 residues in the CDR3. The trim removed 2 bases at V and 5 bases at J, leaving 6 bases unmatched. The CDR3 loop is CASSEPSGKNEQYF. The CDR3 DNA reads as TGTGCCAGCAGTGAACCCAGCGGGAAAAACGAGCAGTACTTC.

The V gene is TRBV2, the J gene TRBJ1-5; D gene uncertain. This CDR3 has 15 residues. The V gene lost 1 base and the J gene lost 2 bases, with 9 bases spanning the gap. Germline V gene data show CDR1 as SNHLY and CDR2 as FYNNEI. The CDR3 sequence is CASSEGRVGNQPQHF. In DNA, the CDR3 is TGTGCCAGCAGTGAAGGGCGGGTTGGCAATCAGCCCCAGCATTTT.

The V gene is TRBV19, the J gene TRBJ2-4; 10 positions match TRBD2. The length of the CDR3 is 16 residues. The V segment lost 1 base and the J segment 7 bases; nucleotides outside the gene matches: 7. Germline lookup yields CDR1 LNHDA and CDR2 SQIVND (reference sequence). CDR3 in DNA: TGTGCCAGTAGTATAGGGTTCCTAGCGGGAGTGAACATTCAGTACTTC. This translates into CASSIGFLAGVNIQYF.

The chain combines TRBV11-2 with TRBJ1-3; D is undetermined. The ends were cut back, 5 bases at V and 0 bases at J, with 5 bases in the middle. The CDR3 has 13 amino acids. Germline values: CDR1 SGHAT, CDR2 FQNNGV. The CDR3 region has the DNA TGTGCCAGCAGCCCGTCCTCTGGAAACACCATATATTTT. Protein: CASSPSSGNTIYF.

The V call is TRBV9, the J call TRBJ1-4; D is possibly TRBD1 (6 bases). From germline, CDR1 is SGDLS and CDR2 YYNGEE. The CDR3 has 16 amino acids. V gave up 4 bases and J gave up 8 bases, with 21 bases separating them. CDR3 DNA: TGTGCCAGCAGCCCCGGGGGGGCGGCAGTCTCAGAAAAACTGTTTTTT. Translating it yields CASSPGGAAVSEKLFF.

The chain combines TRBV7-2 with TRBJ2-3, with TRBD2 matching 9 bases. Germline values: CDR1 SGHTA, CDR2 FQGNSA. This CDR3 is 18 amino acids long. J lost 6 bases, V lost 1 base, and 14 bases had no gene match. CDR3 loop: CASSLETGLAFPLDTQYF. For the CDR3, the DNA is TGTGCCAGCAGCTTAGAGACGGGACTAGCATTTCCCCTGGATACGCAGTATTTT.

The chain employs TRBV2 and TRBJ2-5; D may be TRBD1 (5 bases). The ends were cut back, 8 bases at V and 0 bases at J, with 13 bases in the middle. Per germline, CDR1 SNHLY and CDR2 FYNNEI. This CDR3 is built from 14 residues. This chain's CDR3 is CASSKGPYQETQYF. The CDR3 nucleotides are TGTGCCAGCTCGAAGGGGCCCTACCAAGAGACCCAGTACTTC.

This clone was seen just once. The V and J genes are TRBV25-1 and TRBJ1-1; the D is unclear. This CDR3 comprises 13 residues. Trimming stripped 3 bases from V and 0 bases from J, with 5 bases between. Per the germline V gene, CDR1 is MGHDK and CDR2 is SYGVNS. CDR3 sequence reads: CASSDSVNTEAFF. In DNA, the CDR3 is TGTGCCAGCAGTGACTCCGTGAACACTGAAGCTTTCTTT.

The chain has TRBV4-2 and TRBJ2-5; the match to TRBD1 covers 10 bases. Germline CDR1 is LGHNA and CDR2 is YNFKEQ. Trimming removed 1 base from V and 9 bases from J; junction bases left unmatched: 8. CDR3 length: 15 amino acids. This CDR3 reads CASSQGTGTGAAQYF. For the CDR3, the DNA is TGTGCCAGCAGCCAAGGAACGGGGACAGGGGCGGCCCAGTACTTC.

The V gene is TRBV7-2, the J gene TRBJ2-1; TRBD2 is a possible D gene (5 bases). The V end lost 5 bases, the J end lost 5 bases, and 13 bases lay between the germline ends. From germline, CDR1 is SGHTA and CDR2 FQGNSA. The CDR3 consists of 14 residues. In DNA, the CDR3 is TGTGCCAGCAGCCCCACGGGGAATGACAATGAGCAGTTCTTC. Amino acid sequence: CASSPTGNDNEQFF.

The V gene is TRBV6-2 or TRBV6-3, the J gene TRBJ2-3; 13 nucleotides line up with TRBD2. Germline V CDR1 and CDR2: MNHEY, SVGEGT. The CDR3 spans 15 residues. Trimming at V came to 6 bases and at J to 6 bases, leaving 6 bases not matched to a gene. The CDR3 DNA follows: TGTGCCAGCAGCCAACTAGCGGGAGGGCCGGATACGCAGTATTTT. This encodes CASSQLAGGPDTQYF.

The chain recombines TRBV27 with TRBJ2-3, with a tentative D call TRBD2 (5 bases). Trimming shortened V by 3 bases and J by 4 bases, and 14 bases separated the two germline ends. Germline lookup yields CDR1 MNHEY and CDR2 SMNVEV (reference sequence). The CDR3 loop spans 15 amino acids. CDR3 in amino acids: CASSFAGPGADTQYF. CDR3 nucleotide sequence: TGTGCCAGCAGTTTCGCAGGACCCGGGGCAGATACGCAGTATTTT.

This rearrangement joins TRBV12-5 to TRBJ2-2; TRBD2 is a possible D gene (5 bases). Trimming stripped 0 bases from V and 0 bases from J, with 17 bases between. This CDR3 is 19 amino acids long. Germline assignment: CDR1 LGHNT and CDR2 FRNRAP. The CDR3 loop is CASGLVGKDWNANTGELFF. CDR3 nucleotides: TGTGCTAGTGGTTTGGTAGGCAAGGACTGGAACGCGAACACCGGGGAGCTGTTTTTT.

The chain's CDR3 is CASSTRQGPYEQYF. CDR3 sequence (DNA): TGCGCCAGCTCAACCCGACAGGGACCCTACGAGCAGTACTTC. J is TRBJ2-7 and V is TRBV4-1; the match to TRBD1 covers 7 bases. The CDR3 totals 14 residues. With V trimmed by 8 bases and J by 2 bases, 9 bases remained unmatched. Germline values: CDR1 MGHRA, CDR2 YSYEKL.

This clone occurred once. The V gene is TRBV4-1, the J gene TRBJ2-3; 13 bases fit TRBD2. Germline trimming cut 6 bases from V and 5 bases from J; bases unmatched to any gene: 5. This CDR3 is 15 amino acids long. Germline values: CDR1 MGHRA, CDR2 YSYEKL. In nucleotides, the CDR3 is TGCGCCAGCAGGCGGACTAGCGGGAGTTTAGATACGCAGTATTTT. Translating gives CASRRTSGSLDTQYF.

The V and J genes are TRBV10-3 and TRBJ2-1, with 8 nucleotides matching TRBD2. There are 17 residues in the CDR3. V was pared by 6 bases and J by 2 bases, with 12 bases of the junction left unmatched. Per the germline V gene, CDR1 is ENHRY and CDR2 is SYGVKD. The CDR3, as DNA: TGTGCCATCAGCCCCTCGGGGGGCGGGGGGACCTACAATGAGCAGTTCTTC. Translation: CAISPSGGGGTYNEQFF.

The rearrangement links TRBV7-2 to TRBJ2-7, with 11 bases fitting TRBD2. V dropped 1 base and J dropped 3; count of bases not matched to a gene: 2. There are 15 residues in the CDR3. From germline, CDR1 is SGHTA and CDR2 FQGNSA. DNA for the CDR3: TGTGCCAGCAGCTTAGGGGGACTAGCGGTCTACGAGCAGTACTTC. It yields the protein CASSLGGLAVYEQYF.

V is TRBV7-6 and J is TRBJ1-3, with 9 bases lining up with TRBD1. The ends lost 2 bases at V and 6 bases at J; junction bases unmatched: 8. This CDR3 spans 16 amino acids. CDR1 and CDR2 (germline): SGHVS, FNYEAQ. This chain's CDR3 is CASSLSAGTGLNTIYF. The CDR3 nucleotides are TGTGCCAGCAGCTTATCGGCCGGGACAGGGTTAAACACCATATATTTT. Combining the CDR3 with reference TRBV7-6 and TRBJ1-3 gives the whole variable domain GAGVSQSPRYKVTKRGQDVALRCDPISGHVSLYWYRQALGQGPEFLTYFNYEAQQDKSGLPNDRFSAERPEGSISTLTIQRTEQRDSAMYRCASSLSAGTGLNTIYFGEGSWLTVV.

The chain is built from TRBV24-1 and TRBJ2-3, with 11 bases matching TRBD2. With V trimmed by 7 bases and J by 4 bases, 3 bases remained unmatched. This CDR3 is 14 amino acids long. CDR1 is KGHDR, CDR2 SFDVKD, per germline. The CDR3 region has the DNA TGTGCCACCAGGGCGACTAGCGGGGCAGATACGCAGTATTTT. This gives the protein CATRATSGADTQYF.

The chain couples TRBV19 to TRBJ2-3; 9 bases match TRBD1. Germline lookup yields CDR1 LNHDA and CDR2 SQIVND (reference sequence). Trimming removed 5 bases from V and 0 bases from J; junction bases left unmatched: 12. The CDR3 contains 18 residues. CDR3 sequence reads: CASSGQGRSTPSTDTQYF. The CDR3 bases are TGTGCCAGTAGTGGACAGGGGCGCTCAACCCCTAGCACAGATACGCAGTATTTT.